This TCR beta chain was sequenced for a study of T cells after yellow fever vaccination. Study-level points and caveats: Secondary responses were weaker yet peaked faster, day 5 versus 15. FACS-sorted repertoires might harbor abundant contaminating clonotypes from the bulk population. The CD4 and CD8 compartments had a small share of their clonotypes in common.

TCRdb re-analysed the 5' RACE reads in MiXCR, keeping a single row per CDR3 protein. The sample contains about 75,000 distinct CDR3 sequences, around 7.8% of which appear only once. At least ten counts were recorded for this clonotype. Its specificity is unknown. Germline V gene sequence: CDR1 PRHDT, CDR2 FYEKMQ (reference sequence). The ends lost 5 bases at V and 2 bases at J; junction bases unmatched: 5. The CDR3 is 14 residues long. The sequence was obtained from a man younger than 35 who received the YFV17D yellow fever vaccine. This sample comprised CD8+ T cells sorted from PBMCs, obtained more than 8 days after the first yellow fever vaccination. The J gene is TRBJ1-1, the V gene TRBV13; 7 bases match TRBD1. CDR3 protein: CASSQQGFNTEAFF. The CDR3 DNA follows: TGTGCCAGCAGCCAACAGGGGTTCAACACTGAAGCTTTCTTT.